The TCR beta chain described here comes from a study of CD8 T cells in ankylosing spondylitis. Details on this clonotype: Its target is not known.

Study-wide findings and caveats: It was reported that disease-linked clones were significantly enriched in matched ankylosing spondylitis synovial fluid. Made up of about eight highly homologous variants, a TCR beta motif appeared characteristic of ankylosing spondylitis blood. Clones that were linked to disease were CD8+ and were relatively rare in peripheral blood.

Quantitative barcoded 5'-RACE was used to prepare TCR beta libraries. TCRdb reprocessed the 5' RACE reads via MiXCR and lists one record per CDR3 protein. Of approximately 500,000 distinct CDR3 sequences listed, 12% are singletons. This CDR3 comprises 14 residues. CDR1 is SGHRS, CDR2 YFSETQ, per germline. The ends were cut back, 4 bases at V and 7 bases at J, with 12 bases in the middle. Sequences were obtained from blood, either unsorted or a sorted T cell fraction (not recorded which). This chain links TRBV5-1 with TRBJ1-6; D gene unclear. The sequence was collected from a male donor with ankylosing spondylitis. This CDR3 reads CASSTRTENSPLHF. CDR3 bases: TGCGCCAGCAGCACGAGGACTGAAAATTCACCCCTCCACTTT.